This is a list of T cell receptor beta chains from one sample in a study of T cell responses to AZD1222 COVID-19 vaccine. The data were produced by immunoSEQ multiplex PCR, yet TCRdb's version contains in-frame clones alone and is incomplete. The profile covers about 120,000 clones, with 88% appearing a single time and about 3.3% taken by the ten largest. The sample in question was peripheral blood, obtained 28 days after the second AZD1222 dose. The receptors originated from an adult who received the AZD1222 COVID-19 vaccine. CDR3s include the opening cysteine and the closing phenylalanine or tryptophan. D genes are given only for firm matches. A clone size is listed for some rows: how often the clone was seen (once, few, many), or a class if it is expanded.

TGTGCCAGCAGCCCCCATAGCGGTACCTATGGCTACACCTTC,CASSPHSGTYGYTF,TRBJ1-2,-,-,TRBV7-9
TGCAGTGCTAGTAAAGGGGGGAGGACTAATCAGCCCCAGCATTTT,CSASKGGRTNQPQHF,TRBJ1-5,-,-,TRBV20-1
TGTGCCAGCAGCTTAGCGCGCATTGAGGGTCGGGGGAACACTGAAGCTTTCTTT,CASSLARIEGRGNTEAFF,TRBJ1-1,-,-,TRBV7-8
TGTGCCACCAGTGATCCCGGGACTAGCGGGAACTCGGGATACAATGAGCAGTTCTTC,CATSDPGTSGNSGYNEQFF,TRBJ2-1,TRBD2,-,TRBV24-1
TGTGCCACCCCCTCAGGGGGTCACAGCTATGGCTACACCTTC,CATPSGGHSYGYTF,TRBJ1-2,TRBD1,-,TRBV6-4
TGTGCCAGCAGCCTTAAGCTGAGGGGCGAAATCCTGTTTTTT,CASSLKLRGEILFF,TRBJ1-4,-,-,TRBV6-5
TGTGCCATCAGTGGTAGCCTGGCTAACTATGGCTACACCTTC,CAISGSLANYGYTF,TRBJ1-2,-,-,TRBV10-3
TGCGCCAGCAGCGTGATTCCGGGACAGGCATATGGCTACACCTTC,CASSVIPGQAYGYTF,TRBJ1-2,TRBD1,once,TRBV5-1
TGTGCTAGTGGGCCGGTGGGAGGGAAGCAGTACTTC,CASGPVGGKQYF,TRBJ2-7,TRBD2,once,TRBV12-5
TGTGCCAGCAGACGGACAGATTTAAACTATGGCTACACCTTC,CASRRTDLNYGYTF,TRBJ1-2,-,-,TRBV28
TGTGCCAGCAGCTTGGTGGGCAGAGGGATTGGAACTGAAGCTTTCTTT,CASSLVGRGIGTEAFF,TRBJ1-1,-,-,TRBV5-4
TGTGCCAGTAGTATTTCAGGCGGGGGGGCCGGTACGCAGTATTTT,CASSISGGGAGTQYF,TRBJ2-3,TRBD2,-,TRBV19
TGTGCCAGCAGTCCCACCGGTCGGTTAAACTATGGCTACACCTTC,CASSPTGRLNYGYTF,TRBJ1-2,-,-,TRBV28
TGTGCCAGCAGCCGGTACCGGGACAGGGGGCGCTCATCGGGCTACACCTTC,CASSRYRDRGRSSGYTF,TRBJ1-2,TRBD1,-,TRBV3-1/TRBV3-2
TGTGCCAGCAGTCCAACTGGGGTGATGAACGAGCAGTACTTC,CASSPTGVMNEQYF,TRBJ2-7,-,-,TRBV27
TGTGCCACCAGTGGGGGGCCGGACAGGGAGGTGAATTCACCCCTCCACTTT,CATSGGPDREVNSPLHF,TRBJ1-6,TRBD1,-,TRBV24-1
TGTGCCAGTAGAAGTCAGGCCATCACAGTCACCGGGGAGCTGTTTTTT,CASRSQAITVTGELFF,TRBJ2-2,-,-,TRBV19
TGTGCCAGCAGCATTGGGACTAGCGGGATGATGAATGAGCAGTTCTTC,CASSIGTSGMMNEQFF,TRBJ2-1,TRBD2,-,TRBV5-4
TGTGCCAGCAGCTTGACCGGGACAGCCTACGAGCAGTACTTC,CASSLTGTAYEQYF,TRBJ2-7,TRBD1,-,TRBV11-1
TGTGCCAGTAGTATAGCCCTGGACAGGGTATTCCACAATGAGCAGTTCTTC,CASSIALDRVFHNEQFF,TRBJ2-1,TRBD1,few,TRBV19
TGCAGCGTCCAGGGGCTAGCGGGAGATGAGCAGTACTTC,CSVQGLAGDEQYF,TRBJ2-7,TRBD2,-,TRBV29-1
TGTGCCAGCAACCATCTAGACAGGCGCTCTGGAAACACCATATATTTT,CASNHLDRRSGNTIYF,TRBJ1-3,-,-,TRBV5-6
TGTGCCTCCCGGCCCTTCGGGGGCCGAGATTCACCCCTCCACTTT,CASRPFGGRDSPLHF,TRBJ1-6,-,-,TRBV7-2
TGTGCCAGCAGCTTAGCCGGGAGTCAGGAGACCCAGTACTTC,CASSLAGSQETQYF,TRBJ2-5,-,-,TRBV7-2
TGTGCCAGCAGCATGGGACAGTCAAGGGAAAAACTGTTTTTT,CASSMGQSREKLFF,TRBJ1-4,TRBD1,few,TRBV5-4
TGTGCCAGCAGTGGGACGGTGAGCAATCAGCCCCAGCATTTT,CASSGTVSNQPQHF,TRBJ1-5,-,-,TRBV2
TGTGCCAGCCAAGGGGCGAACACTGAAGCTTTCTTT,CASQGANTEAFF,TRBJ1-1,-,-,TRBV6-5
TGCGCCAGCAGCCAAGACTACAGTTCTTATGGCTACACCTTC,CASSQDYSSYGYTF,TRBJ1-2,-,-,TRBV4-3
TGTGCCTGGAGGGATTATCTAGCGGAGCAGTTCTTC,CAWRDYLAEQFF,TRBJ2-1,-,-,TRBV30
TGCGCCAGCAGCCCTGGGGGGACGACAGTTCTGAACTATGGCTACACCTTC,CASSPGGTTVLNYGYTF,TRBJ1-2,-,-,TRBV4-3
TGTGCCAGCAGTGAAGGGGAGGTAGAGACCCAGTACTTC,CASSEGEVETQYF,TRBJ2-5,-,once,TRBV6-1
TGTGCCATCAGTGACCGGGGCGGTTCCTACGAGCAGTACTTC,CAISDRGGSYEQYF,TRBJ2-7,-,-,TRBV10-3
TGTGCCAGCAGCTTGGGTCCTAGCGGGAGGGATGAGCAGTTCTTC,CASSLGPSGRDEQFF,TRBJ2-1,TRBD2,-,TRBV5-6
TGCGCCACCAGAGGACAGGGGAAATTTAACACTGAAGCTTTCTTT,CATRGQGKFNTEAFF,TRBJ1-1,TRBD1,-,TRBV5-1
TGTGCCAGAAGCTTACCTTATGGGGGACAGGGTAATGAGCAGTTCTTC,CARSLPYGGQGNEQFF,TRBJ2-1,TRBD1,few,TRBV5-3
TGTGCCAGCAGTCCCTACTACTCTGGGGCCAACGTCCTGACTTTC,CASSPYYSGANVLTF,TRBJ2-6,-,-,TRBV25-1
TGTGCCAGCAGCCAAGGGTACCAAGAGACCCAGTACTTC,CASSQGYQETQYF,TRBJ2-5,-,-,TRBV4-2
TGTGCCAGCAGCTTTCCCTACGACACTGAAGCTTTCTTT,CASSFPYDTEAFF,TRBJ1-1,-,once,TRBV11-2
TGTGCCAGCAGTTTATCATCTTATCAGCCCCAGCATTTT,CASSLSSYQPQHF,TRBJ1-5,-,-,TRBV27
TGTGCCAGTAGTGAGGCTTTGGGCAGAGAGAATTCACCCCTCCACTTT,CASSEALGRENSPLHF,TRBJ1-6,-,-,TRBV19
TGCGCCAGCAGCTTCGGGGACAGCTACTATGGCTACACCTTC,CASSFGDSYYGYTF,TRBJ1-2,TRBD1,-,TRBV5-1
TGTGCCAGCAGTGCGATCCGATCCCCCGTAGGTGAAAAACTGTTTTTT,CASSAIRSPVGEKLFF,TRBJ1-4,-,-,TRBV6-1